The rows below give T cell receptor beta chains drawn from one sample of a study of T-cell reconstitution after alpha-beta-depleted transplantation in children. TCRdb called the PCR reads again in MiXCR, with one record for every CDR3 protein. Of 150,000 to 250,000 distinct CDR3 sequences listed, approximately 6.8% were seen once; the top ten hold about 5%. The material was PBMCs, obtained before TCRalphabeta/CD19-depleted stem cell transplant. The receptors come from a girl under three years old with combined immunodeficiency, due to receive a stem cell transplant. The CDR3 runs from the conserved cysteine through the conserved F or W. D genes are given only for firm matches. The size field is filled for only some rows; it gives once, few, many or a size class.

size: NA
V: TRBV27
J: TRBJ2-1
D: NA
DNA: TGTGCCAGCAGTTTAGAACTGGGAGTCTACAATGAGCAGTTCTTC
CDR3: CASSLELGVYNEQFF

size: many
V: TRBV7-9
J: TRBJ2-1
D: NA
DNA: TGTGCCAGCAGCTACCCACTAGAGGAGGCGCTCAATGAGCAGTTCTTC
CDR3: CASSYPLEEALNEQFF

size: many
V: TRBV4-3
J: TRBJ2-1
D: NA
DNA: TGCGCCAGCAGCCAAGTCAGGGATAGTTTCGGTGAGCAGTTCTTC
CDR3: CASSQVRDSFGEQFF

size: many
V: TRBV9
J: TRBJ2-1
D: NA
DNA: TGTGCCAGCAGCGCACCCGTCCGGAATGAGCAGTTCTTC
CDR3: CASSAPVRNEQFF

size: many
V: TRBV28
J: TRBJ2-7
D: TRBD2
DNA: TGTGCCAGCGAACTAGCGGGAGGGCCAGAATACGAGCAGTACTTC
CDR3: CASELAGGPEYEQYF

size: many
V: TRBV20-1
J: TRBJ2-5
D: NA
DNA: TGCAGAAGGGAGGTACAAGAGACCCAGTACTTC
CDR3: CRREVQETQYF

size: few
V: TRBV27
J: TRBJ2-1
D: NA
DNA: TGTGCCAGCAGTTTATACCTCGGGGCTCGAAACGTTAATGAGCAGTTCTTC
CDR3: CASSLYLGARNVNEQFF

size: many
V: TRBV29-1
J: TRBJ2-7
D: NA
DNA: TGCAGCGTGAGATTTTTGAGCGGGCCCCACGAGCAGTACTTC
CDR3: CSVRFLSGPHEQYF

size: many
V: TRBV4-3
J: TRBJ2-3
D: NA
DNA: TGCGCCAGCAGCGGCAAGCAGTCCGCAGATACGCAGTATTTT
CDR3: CASSGKQSADTQYF

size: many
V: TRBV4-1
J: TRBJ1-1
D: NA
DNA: TGCGCCAGCTTGGGAGGGAAGGACACTGAAGCTTTCTTT
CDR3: CASLGGKDTEAFF

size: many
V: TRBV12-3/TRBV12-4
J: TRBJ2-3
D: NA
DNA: TGTGCCAGCAGTTTAGGAGGGATCAGCACAGATACGCAGTATTTT
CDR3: CASSLGGISTDTQYF

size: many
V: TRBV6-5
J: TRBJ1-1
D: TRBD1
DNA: TGTGCCAGCAGTTACCCCGGGACAGGGGGGTTTCATTCCACTGAAGCTTTCTTT
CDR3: CASSYPGTGGFHSTEAFF

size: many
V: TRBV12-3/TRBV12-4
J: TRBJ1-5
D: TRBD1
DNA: TGTGCCAGCAGTAAACAGGGGCCGGGGGGATCGGATCAGCCCCAGCATTTT
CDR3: CASSKQGPGGSDQPQHF

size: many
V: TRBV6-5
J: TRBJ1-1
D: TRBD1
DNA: TGTGCCAGCAGTTACTATCAGGGGGACACTGAAGCTTTCTTT
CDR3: CASSYYQGDTEAFF

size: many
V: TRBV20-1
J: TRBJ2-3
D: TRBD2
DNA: TGCAGTGCTAGAGTACCGGGACTACGTATTTCCACAGATACGCAGTATTTT
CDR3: CSARVPGLRISTDTQYF

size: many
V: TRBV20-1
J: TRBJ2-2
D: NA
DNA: TGCAGTGCTAGCCACGGGGGCCCAAACACCGGGGAGCTGTTTTTT
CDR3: CSASHGGPNTGELFF

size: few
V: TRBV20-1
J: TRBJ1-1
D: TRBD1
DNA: TGCAGTGCTAGAGATCCCGCCACAGGGGCTTTAACTGAAGCTTTCTTT
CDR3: CSARDPATGALTEAFF

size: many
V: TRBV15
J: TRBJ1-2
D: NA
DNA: TGTGCCACCAGCCCTGTAGACGATGGCTACACCTTC
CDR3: CATSPVDDGYTF

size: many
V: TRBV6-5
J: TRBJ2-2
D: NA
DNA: TGTGCCAGCAGTTACTCGACGGGCGGGGAGCTGTTTTTT
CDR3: CASSYSTGGELFF

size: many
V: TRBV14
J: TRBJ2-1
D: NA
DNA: TGTGCCAGCAGCCAAGACGTCCGAATACTATTCAATGAGCAGTTCTTC
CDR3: CASSQDVRILFNEQFF

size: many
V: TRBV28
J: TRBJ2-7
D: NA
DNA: TGTGCCAGCAGTTTTGGTACCGAGCAGTACTTC
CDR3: CASSFGTEQYF

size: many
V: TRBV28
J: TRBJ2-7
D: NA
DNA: TGTGCCAGCAGTTTAGGTAGCAGATACCCCTACGAGCAGTACTTC
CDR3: CASSLGSRYPYEQYF

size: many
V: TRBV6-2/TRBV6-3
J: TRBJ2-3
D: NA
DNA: TGTGCCAGCAGTTACTTACTCAGCACAGATACGCAGTATTTT
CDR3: CASSYLLSTDTQYF

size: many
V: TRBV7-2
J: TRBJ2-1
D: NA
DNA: TGTGCCAGCACCCTGGGGGTAAGGAATGAGCAGTTCTTC
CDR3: CASTLGVRNEQFF

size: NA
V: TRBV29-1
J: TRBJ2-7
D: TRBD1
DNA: TGCAGCGCTACGGGACAGACCTACGAGCAGTACTTC
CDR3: CSATGQTYEQYF

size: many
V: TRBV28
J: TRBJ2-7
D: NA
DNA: TGTGCCAGCAGTCCGCTGGCTCCCCCCTACGAGCAGTACTTC
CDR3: CASSPLAPPYEQYF

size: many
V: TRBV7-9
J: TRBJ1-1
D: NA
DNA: TGTGCCAGCAGCTTAGGCCAGGGATCTGAAGCTTTCTTT
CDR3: CASSLGQGSEAFF

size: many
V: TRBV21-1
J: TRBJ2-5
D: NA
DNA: TGTGCCAGCAGCCTTGGCACTCACCCGTACCAAGAGACCCAGTACTTC
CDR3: CASSLGTHPYQETQYF

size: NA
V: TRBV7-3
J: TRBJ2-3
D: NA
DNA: TGTGCCAGCAGCTTAAGTGGGGGGGATACGCAGTATTTT
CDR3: CASSLSGGDTQYF

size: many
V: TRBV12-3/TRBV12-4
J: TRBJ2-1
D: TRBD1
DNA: TGTGCCAGCAGCCTTTTGAGGGGGCGACACAATGAGCAGTTCTTC
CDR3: CASSLLRGRHNEQFF

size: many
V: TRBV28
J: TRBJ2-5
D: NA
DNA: TGTGCCAGCAGTCCGACTAACCAAGAGACCCAGTACTTC
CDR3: CASSPTNQETQYF

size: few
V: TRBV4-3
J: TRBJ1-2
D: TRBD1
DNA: TGCGCCAGCAGCCAAGATGATGCCCCACAGGGGGCATACTATGGCTACACCTTC
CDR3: CASSQDDAPQGAYYGYTF

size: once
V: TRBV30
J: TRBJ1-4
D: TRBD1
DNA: TGTGCCTGCAGACAGGGGCCAGGAGAAAAACTGTTTTTT
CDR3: CACRQGPGEKLFF

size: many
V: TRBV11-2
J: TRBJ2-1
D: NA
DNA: TGTGCCAGCAGCCGACGGGAGAGCTCCTACAATGAGCAGTTCTTC
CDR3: CASSRRESSYNEQFF

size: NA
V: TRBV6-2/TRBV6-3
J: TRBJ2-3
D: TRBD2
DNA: TGTGCCAGCAGCCTTTGGCGGGGGGGCACAGATACGCAGTATTTT
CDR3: CASSLWRGGTDTQYF

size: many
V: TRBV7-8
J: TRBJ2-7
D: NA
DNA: TGTGCCAGCAGCTTATCGGGACACACCTACGAGCAGTACTTC
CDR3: CASSLSGHTYEQYF

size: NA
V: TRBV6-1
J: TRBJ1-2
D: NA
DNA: TGTGCCAGCAGAAGTCTACGGGGGAAGGGTTATGGCTACACCTTC
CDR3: CASRSLRGKGYGYTF

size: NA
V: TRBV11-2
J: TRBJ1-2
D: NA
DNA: TGTGCCAGCAGCTTAAGAGGGGCCTATGGCTACACCTTC
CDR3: CASSLRGAYGYTF

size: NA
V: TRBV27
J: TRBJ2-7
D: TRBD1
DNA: TGTGCCAGCAGTTCAGGGGGCGGCGAGCAGTACTTC
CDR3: CASSSGGGEQYF

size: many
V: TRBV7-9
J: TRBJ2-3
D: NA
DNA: TGTGCCAGCAGCCCTACTGGCCCAGCGGCCAGCACAGATACGCAGTATTTT
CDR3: CASSPTGPAASTDTQYF